This T cell receptor beta chain was sequenced during a study of T cell responses to AZD1222 COVID-19 vaccine. The CDR3 runs 15 residues. J gave up 7 bases and V 6 bases, and 7 bases lay outside the gene matches. The germline gives CDR1 WSHSY, CDR2 SAAADI. Whether given at about 4 or about 12 weeks, second doses were pooled. Points on this clone: What it binds is unknown.

Study-level points and caveats: A mostly white British donor set with more females was recruited, and clonal diversity was possibly underestimated.

TCRdb's table, derived via immunoSEQ multiplex PCR, lists solely in-frame clones and lacks some. The repertoire holds tens of thousands of clones, about nine tenths seen once, with less than 9% in the top ten. The sample here was peripheral blood, taken 28 days after the second AZD1222 dose. The J gene is TRBJ2-2, the V gene TRBV10-2; 11 positions agree with TRBD2. This TCR was recovered from an adult who received the AZD1222 COVID-19 vaccine. In nucleotides, the CDR3 is TGCGCCAGCAGGGTAGCGGGAGGGCCAGGCGGGGAGCTGTTTTTT. Translated, it gives CASRVAGGPGGELFF.